Each of the 16 T cell receptor beta chains below was sequenced from the same sample in a study of spatial heterogeneity in lung cancer. Time point indicated: sample taken at primary tumor resection. General observations from the study: Mutation counts in tumors were tracked by counts of expanded intratumoral alpha and beta TCRs.

What these receptors recognize is not known. MiXCR was run by TCRdb on the 5' RACE reads, yielding one entry per CDR3 protein. The sample carries about 3,000 distinct CDR3 sequences, under 14% recorded once. The input for sequencing was lung tumor tissue, taken at surgery. These receptors were obtained from a male donor with early-stage non-small cell lung cancer.

This clonotype rates as medium-sized. As an off-target read in a library built for alpha chains, this beta chain has a frequency of little significance. V and J are TRBV5-5 and TRBJ1-4, with TRBD1 as a possible D gene (5 bases). V lost 1 base and J 5 bases, leaving 9 bases between the germline ends. Per germline, CDR1 SGHKS and CDR2 YYEKEE (reference sequence). CDR3 size: 14 residues. The CDR3 here is CASSLTGPNEKLFF. For the CDR3, the DNA is TGTGCCAGCAGCTTGACGGGACCGAATGAAAAACTGTTTTTT. The full variable domain, in which reference TRBV5-5 and TRBJ1-4 provide the parts outside the CDR3, is DAGVTQSPTHLIKTRGQQVTLRCSPISGHKSVSWYQQVLGQGPQFIFQYYEKEERGRGNFPDRFSARQFPNYSSELNVNALLLGDSALYLCASSLTGPNEKLFFGSGTQLSVL.

By share, this clonotype ranks as large. Found in a library prepared for alpha chains, this beta chain is an off-target read, and its abundance has little meaning. The chain employs TRBV12-3 or TRBV12-4 and TRBJ1-1; D is ambiguous. The CDR3 extends over 14 amino acids. V shed 3 bases and J shed 0 bases, with 8 bases lying between them. CDR3 protein: CASSLGGMNTEAFF. The CDR3 coding sequence is TGTGCCAGCAGTTTGGGAGGGATGAACACTGAAGCTTTCTTT.

For this clonotype: This beta chain is an off-target read within a library intended for alpha chains, so its frequency means little. The V and J genes are TRBV7-6 and TRBJ1-5; TRBD1 might be the D (5 bases). Trimming shortened V by 5 bases and J by 3 bases, and 11 bases separated the two germline ends. Germline values: CDR1 SGHVS, CDR2 FNYEAQ. There are 14 residues in the CDR3. The CDR3 nucleotides read TGTGCCAGCAGCCAGGGCGGAGTCAATCAGCCCCAGCATTTT. Protein sequence: CASSQGGVNQPQHF.

By share of the sample, this clonotype is medium-sized. The library was built for alpha chains, so this beta chain is an off-target read and its size means little. V gene TRBV6-5 combines with J gene TRBJ2-6; D remains ambiguous. The germline gives CDR1 MNHEY, CDR2 SVGAGI. The CDR3 loop spans 12 amino acids. The ends were cut back, 6 bases at V and 6 bases at J, with 6 bases in the middle. The CDR3 nucleotides read TGTGCCAGCAGCAGCTCGGCCAACGTCCTGACTTTC. Translating gives CASSSSANVLTF.

Comments on this clonotype: This beta chain is a stray sequence in a library constructed for alpha chains; its clone size is not meaningful. This chain connects TRBV6-2 or TRBV6-3 to TRBJ1-5, with 8 bases that match TRBD1. The CDR3 consists of 14 residues. The junction had 11 bases not matched to a gene; V was cut back by 6 bases and J by 10 bases. Germline V gene data show CDR1 as MNHEY and CDR2 as SVGEGT. The CDR3 nucleotides are TGTGCCAGCAGCCATGGGACAGGCCTAGCCCCCCAGCATTTT. Its translation: CASSHGTGLAPQHF.

Concerning this clonotype: Since it is a stray read in a library aimed at alpha chains, this beta chain has a size that is not meaningful. The chain recombines TRBV27 with TRBJ2-5; D possibly corresponds to TRBD1 (8 bases). This CDR3 is built from 15 residues. The germline CDR1 and CDR2 sequences are MNHEY and SMNVEV (reference sequence). Trimming took off 6 bases at V and 5 bases at J, with 19 bases between the two ends. The DNA for the CDR3 is TGTGCCAGCAGGCCTCTCACAGGGGGAGGGGAGACCCAGTACTTC. This gives the protein CASRPLTGGGETQYF.

At least ten counts were recorded for this clonotype. Since it is a stray read in a library aimed at alpha chains, this beta chain has a size that is not meaningful. The chain is built from TRBV18 and TRBJ2-7; 8 nucleotides agree with TRBD1. V lost 4 bases to trimming and J lost 7 bases; unmatched junction nucleotides: 9. CDR1 and CDR2 (germline): KGHSH, LQKENI. The CDR3 loop spans 14 amino acids. CDR3 DNA: TGTGCCAGCTCACGGGCAGGGGGCGCGGAAGAGCAGTACTTC. This gives the protein CASSRAGGAEEQYF.

A few counts support this clonotype. Because this beta chain is a stray read in a library intended to capture alpha chains, its abundance should not be given much weight. The gene calls are TRBV20-1 and TRBJ2-3; no firm D call. Deletions cut 5 bases from V and 6 bases from J, with 21 bases between. The germline V gene has CDR1 DFQATT and CDR2 SNEGSKA (reference sequence). CDR3 length: 15 residues. As DNA, the CDR3 is TGCAGTGCTCACCCCTTTAAGCACGGATTCGATACGCAGTATTTT. As protein: CSAHPFKHGFDTQYF.

Comment on this clonotype: Found in a library prepared for alpha chains, this beta chain is an off-target read, and its abundance has little meaning. The chain uses TRBV4-2 and TRBJ1-6; D is unclear. Trimming took 0 bases from V and 9 from J, leaving 15 bases between them. CDR1 is LGHNA and CDR2 is YNFKEQ in the germline V gene. The length of the CDR3 is 16 residues. The chain's CDR3 is CASSQDRGEASSPLHF. CDR3 DNA: TGTGCCAGCAGCCAAGATCGTGGGGAGGCCAGTTCACCCCTCCACTTT.

By share of the sample, this clonotype is medium-sized (0.01 to 0.1%). The library was designed around alpha chains, so this beta chain is a stray read whose abundance carries little weight. The chain couples TRBV12-3 or TRBV12-4 to TRBJ2-7; D is perhaps TRBD2 (5 bases). This CDR3 has 14 residues. V lost 3 bases to trimming and J lost 5 bases, with 14 bases between them. This chain's CDR3 is CASSFNGINNEQYF. The CDR3, as DNA: TGTGCCAGCAGTTTTAACGGGATAAACAACGAGCAGTACTTC.

Within the sample, this clonotype is medium-sized. This beta chain represents an off-target read in a library built for alpha chains; its size is of limited meaning. The chain is built from TRBV11-2 and TRBJ2-3; 8 nucleotides line up with TRBD2. The V gene end was trimmed by 1 base and the J gene end by 5 bases; junction bases not matched to a gene: 5. CDR1 and CDR2 (germline): SGHAT, FQNNGV. This CDR3 has 15 amino acids. In DNA form, the CDR3 reads TGTGCCAGCAGCTTAGTCTCCGGGGGGGGAGATACGCAGTATTTT. Its translation: CASSLVSGGGDTQYF.

A few counts support this clonotype. With the library built for alpha chains, this beta chain is off target and its frequency is not meaningful. The chain uses TRBV5-4 and TRBJ2-3; D is uncertain. The CDR3 length is 14 residues. Germline CDR1 SGHNT, CDR2 YYREEE (reference sequence). Trimming took 1 base from V and 1 from J, leaving 7 bases between them. CDR3 coding DNA: TGTGCCAGCAGCTTGCACAGACGCACAGATACGCAGTATTTT. Translated, it gives CASSLHRRTDTQYF.

This clonotype ranks as medium-sized (0.01 to 0.1%). The library was built for alpha chains, so this beta chain is an off-target read and its size means little. This chain links TRBV28 with TRBJ1-2; 7 bases are shared with TRBD1. The J segment lost 6 bases and the V segment lost 5 bases, leaving 15 bases of the junction unmatched. CDR1 MDHEN and CDR2 SYDVKM come from the germline V gene. The CDR3 covers 16 residues. The CDR3 region has the DNA TGTGCCAGCAGTGTCGGTGGTCGAGGAGGGGGCAATGGCTACACCTTC. Its protein product is CASSVGGRGGGNGYTF.

Points on this clonotype: A library prepared for alpha chains yielded this beta chain as an off-target read; its size is of little meaning. This chain uses TRBV20-1 with TRBJ2-1, with 8 nucleotides matching TRBD2. This CDR3 region has 15 residues. V was clipped by 0 bases and J by 4 bases; unmatched bases: 5. Germline CDR1 DFQATT, CDR2 SNEGSKA (reference sequence). Here the CDR3 reads CSARDSREGYNEQFF. The DNA for the CDR3 is TGCAGTGCTAGAGATTCCCGGGAGGGGTACAATGAGCAGTTCTTC.

This clonotype is medium-sized (0.01 to 0.1%) within its sample. With the library built for alpha chains, this beta chain is off target and its frequency is not meaningful. The chain joins TRBV2 to TRBJ1-5, with unresolved D. The CDR3 is made up of 13 amino acids. V was trimmed by 6 bases and J by 4 bases, leaving 10 bases between them. Germline CDR1 and CDR2: SNHLY and FYNNEI. The CDR3 nucleotides are TGTGCCAGCAGGCAGGTCAGAAATCAGCCCCAGCATTTT. Its protein product is CASRQVRNQPQHF.

On this clonotype: This beta chain is a stray sequence in a library constructed for alpha chains; its clone size is not meaningful. This chain links TRBV19 with TRBJ1-2; a possible D gene is TRBD1 (5 bases). The germline V gene has CDR1 LNHDA and CDR2 SQIVND (reference sequence). This CDR3 spans 13 amino acids. V was clipped by 10 bases and J by 2 bases, with 14 bases between them. CDR3 nucleotides: TGTGCCACGAAAATGGGGCCGAACTATGGCTACACCTTC. Protein product: CATKMGPNYGYTF.